Listed below are T cell receptor beta chains from one sample, sequenced in a study of cytomegalovirus exposure and HLA in healthy donors. The data were produced by immunoSEQ multiplex PCR, yet TCRdb's version contains in-frame clones alone and is incomplete. The sample contains fewer than 200,000 clones, about 88% of which appear only once. The source material was PBMCs. The receptors originated from a girl in the first two years of life in good health and CMV-seronegative. The CDR3 runs from the conserved cysteine through the conserved F or W. A D gene is named only where the DNA matches it firmly. The size field is filled for only some rows; it gives once, few, many or a size class.

.,TRBJ2-1,13,TRBD2,TRBV7-9,CASSLSLAGAQFF,TGTGCCAGCAGCTTATCCTTAGCGGGAGCTCAGTTCTTC
.,TRBJ2-3,17,.,TRBV2,CASSEALDSLSTDTQYF,TGTGCCAGCAGTGAAGCCTTGGACAGCCTTAGCACAGATACGCAGTATTTT
.,TRBJ1-1,12,TRBD1,TRBV7-9,CATNRGYTEAFF,TGTGCCACCAACAGGGGGTACACTGAAGCTTTCTTT
.,TRBJ2-3,17,.,TRBV27,CASSILGAVEAFDTQYF,TGTGCCAGCAGTATCTTAGGGGCGGTAGAAGCATTCGATACGCAGTATTTT
.,TRBJ2-1,20,.,TRBV4-1,CASFNSGTGGGLAGYNEQLF,TGCGCCAGCTTTAACTCCGGGACAGGGGGCGGACTAGCGGGATACAATGAGCAGCTCTTC
.,TRBJ1-3,14,.,TRBV13,CASSVRLAGNTIYF,TGTGCCAGCAGCGTAAGACTGGCTGGAAACACCATATATTTT
.,TRBJ1-3,15,.,TRBV10-3,CAISERDTSGNTIYF,TGTGCCATCAGTGAAAGGGACACCTCTGGAAACACCATATATTTT
.,TRBJ2-1,11,.,TRBV6-1,CASTVYNEQFF,TGTGCCAGCACAGTTTACAATGAGCAGTTCTTC
.,TRBJ1-2,16,TRBD1,TRBV25-1,CASGARTGQGVVGYTF,TGTGCCAGCGGTGCCCGAACGGGACAGGGTGTTGTTGGCTACACCTTC
.,TRBJ2-7,14,TRBD2,TRBV5-4,CASSYGTSSYEQYF,TGTGCCAGCAGTTATGGGACTAGCTCCTACGAGCAGTACTTC
.,TRBJ2-7,14,.,TRBV5-4,CASSLGTVTYEQYF,TGTGCCAGCAGCTTGGGGACTGTAACCTACGAGCAGTACTTC
.,TRBJ2-7,15,TRBD2,TRBV5-6,CASSLRLAGFHEQYF,TGTGCCAGCAGCTTGCGTCTAGCGGGTTTCCACGAGCAGTACTTC
.,TRBJ1-1,15,TRBD1,TRBV2,CASSVEDRLNTEAFF,TGTGCCAGCAGTGTCGAGGACAGGCTGAACACTGAAGCTTTCTTT
.,TRBJ1-1,14,TRBD1,TRBV5-6,CASSPGTDRGGAFF,TGTGCCAGCAGCCCCGGGACAGATCGTGGAGGAGCTTTCTTT
few,TRBJ2-7,15,TRBD1,TRBV30,CAWSDGTGGLDEQYF,TGTGCCTGGAGTGACGGGACAGGGGGCCTGGACGAGCAGTACTTC
.,TRBJ1-1,14,.,TRBV5-1,CASGFLVGDTEAFF,TGCGCCAGCGGGTTCCTAGTAGGGGACACTGAAGCTTTCTTT
.,TRBJ1-1,14,.,TRBV2,CASPDDRPYTEAFF,TGTGCCAGCCCCGACGACAGGCCATACACTGAAGCTTTCTTT
.,TRBJ2-7,17,TRBD2,TRBV11-2,CASTVGLAGEFPYEQYF,TGTGCCAGCACGGTCGGGCTAGCGGGAGAGTTCCCCTACGAGCAGTACTTC
.,TRBJ2-7,16,.,TRBV5-4,CASSWTELIDHYEQYF,TGTGCCAGCAGCTGGACAGAACTCATAGACCACTACGAGCAGTACTTC
.,TRBJ1-2,15,.,TRBV5-1,CASSLWGGDSYGYTF,TGCGCCAGCAGCTTGTGGGGGGGAGACAGCTATGGCTACACCTTC
.,TRBJ2-7,14,.,TRBV5-4,CASSLGGRTYEQYF,TGTGCCAGCAGCTTGGGCGGGCGGACCTACGAGCAGTACTTC
.,TRBJ1-4,12,.,TRBV6-5,CASSPDRTKLFF,TGTGCCAGCAGTCCGGACAGAACTAAACTGTTTTTT
.,TRBJ2-7,15,TRBD1,TRBV15,CATSARDRGSYEQYF,TGTGCCACCAGCGCCCGGGACAGGGGTTCGTACGAGCAGTACTTC
.,TRBJ2-5,14,.,TRBV5-1,CASSLGESQETQYF,TGCGCCAGCAGCTTGGGGGAGTCACAAGAGACCCAGTACTTC
.,TRBJ2-5,12,.,TRBV6-5,CASTGVQETQYF,TGTGCCAGCACCGGGGTACAGGAGACCCAGTACTTC
.,TRBJ1-5,15,.,TRBV2,CASRRDRSFIQPQHF,TGTGCCAGCAGACGCGACAGGAGTTTCATTCAGCCCCAGCATTTT
.,TRBJ2-2,15,.,TRBV6-5,CASSSVGGGTGELFF,TGTGCCAGCAGTTCAGTAGGGGGGGGGACCGGGGAGCTGTTTTTT
.,TRBJ1-2,15,.,TRBV5-1,CASSPTAGTNYGYTF,TGCGCCAGCAGTCCTACAGCAGGAACTAACTATGGCTACACCTTC
.,TRBJ2-7,14,.,TRBV4-1,CASSQVANSYEQYF,TGCGCCAGCAGCCAAGTAGCGAACTCCTACGAGCAGTACTTC
.,TRBJ1-1,13,TRBD1,TRBV7-9,CASSLEGTGEAFF,TGTGCCAGCAGCTTAGAGGGGACAGGGGAGGCTTTCTTT
.,TRBJ1-2,11,.,TRBV20-1,CSAGGDYGYTF,TGCAGTGCCGGGGGAGACTATGGCTACACCTTC
.,TRBJ1-5,19,TRBD1,TRBV19,CASRYTRTGGWMGNQPQHF,TGTGCCAGTCGATACACGCGGACAGGGGGTTGGATGGGCAATCAGCCCCAGCATTTT
.,TRBJ1-6,13,.,TRBV7-9,CASSSDPRAALHF,TGTGCCAGCAGCTCCGACCCGAGGGCGGCCCTCCACTTT
.,TRBJ2-7,13,.,TRBV7-3,CASSPGVGYEQYF,TGTGCCAGCAGCCCAGGGGTGGGGTACGAGCAGTACTTC
.,TRBJ2-1,12,.,TRBV7-9,CASSLQGNEQFF,TGTGCCAGCAGCCTCCAGGGAAATGAGCAGTTCTTC
.,TRBJ2-1,15,TRBD2,TRBV6-5,CASSALAESYNEQFF,TGTGCCAGCAGTGCGCTAGCGGAGTCCTACAATGAGCAGTTCTTC
.,TRBJ2-1,16,.,TRBV2,CASYRDPLSDYNEQFF,TGTGCCAGCTACAGGGACCCGTTGTCCGATTACAATGAGCAGTTCTTC
.,TRBJ2-1,13,.,TRBV6-1,CASSSTVYNEQFF,TGTGCCAGCAGTTCGACAGTTTACAATGAGCAGTTCTTC
.,TRBJ1-1,16,.,TRBV14,CASSVPRRGNPTEAFF,TGTGCCAGCAGCGTTCCTCGCAGGGGAAACCCCACTGAAGCTTTCTTT
.,TRBJ2-3,18,.,TRBV7-6,CASSLLPVGGPTTDTQYF,TGTGCCAGCAGTCTCCTCCCGGTGGGGGGACCCACCACAGATACGCAGTATTTT
.,TRBJ1-4,15,.,TRBV14,CASSQSSGGREKLFF,TGTGCCAGCAGCCAATCGTCCGGGGGACGGGAAAAACTGTTTTTT
.,TRBJ2-3,16,.,TRBV6-1,CASSDEGYTITDTQYF,TGTGCCAGCAGTGACGAGGGTTATACTATCACAGATACGCAGTATTTT
.,TRBJ1-2,13,.,TRBV5-8,CASSLPGNYGYTF,TGTGCCAGCAGCTTGCCAGGGAACTATGGCTACACCTTC
.,TRBJ2-1,14,.,TRBV30,CAWSGGGTYNEQFF,TGTGCCTGGAGCGGTGGAGGGACCTACAATGAGCAGTTCTTC
.,TRBJ2-5,13,TRBD2,TRBV13,CASSQGTSKTQYF,TGTGCCAGCAGCCAGGGGACTAGCAAGACCCAGTACTTC